This note documents a single T cell receptor (beta chain) sequence. The antigen is undetermined. TCR beta CDR3 amplification used RNA transcripts. HTBI primers were employed in first-round RT-PCR, then a second-round multiplex PCR followed. Via MiXCR, TCRdb re-called the multiplex PCR reads, giving one row per CDR3 protein. The sample lists around 660,000 distinct CDR3 sequences, under 50% occurring once. This entry is derived from a study of Graves' ophthalmopathy and Graves' hyperthyroidism. Study results and caveats: At around 70% sensitivity and 72.22% specificity, the model predicted progression of the ophthalmopathy. Blood contained most expanded thyroid clonotypes exceeding 0.001 frequency.

Per the germline V gene, CDR1 is DFQATT and CDR2 is SNEGSKA (reference sequence). V was shortened by 1 base and J by 5 bases, with 8 bases between the two germline ends. This CDR3 is 12 amino acids long. If patients had other autoimmune diseases, uncontrolled infections, pregnancy or lactation, they were excluded. PBMCs originated in around 11 ml of fresh peripheral blood. The chain links TRBV20-1 to TRBJ2-5, with D unresolved. What was sequenced was peripheral blood. This clonotype was sampled from an adult man with Graves' ophthalmopathy. The CDR3 reads CSARVAWETQYF. In nucleotides, the CDR3 is TGCAGTGCTAGAGTGGCATGGGAGACCCAGTACTTC.